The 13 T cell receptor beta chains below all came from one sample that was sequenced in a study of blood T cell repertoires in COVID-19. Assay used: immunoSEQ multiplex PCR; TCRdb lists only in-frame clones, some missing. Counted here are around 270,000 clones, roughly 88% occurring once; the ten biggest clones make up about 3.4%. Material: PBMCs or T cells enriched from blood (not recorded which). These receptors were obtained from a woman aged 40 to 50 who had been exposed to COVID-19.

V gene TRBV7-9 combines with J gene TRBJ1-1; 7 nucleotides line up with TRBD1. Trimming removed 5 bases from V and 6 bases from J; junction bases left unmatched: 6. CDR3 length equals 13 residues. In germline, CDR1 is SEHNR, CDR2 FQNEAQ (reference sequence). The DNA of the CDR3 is TGTGCCAGCAGCGCAGAAACAGGGGCTGAAGCTTTCTTT. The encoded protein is CASSAETGAEAFF.

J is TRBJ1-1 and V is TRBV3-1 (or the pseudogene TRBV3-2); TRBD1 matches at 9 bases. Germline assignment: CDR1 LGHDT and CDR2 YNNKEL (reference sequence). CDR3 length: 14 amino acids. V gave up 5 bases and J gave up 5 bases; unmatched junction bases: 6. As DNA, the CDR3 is TGTGCCAGCAGCGGCCGGGACAGGGATACTGAAGCTTTCTTT. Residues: CASSGRDRDTEAFF.

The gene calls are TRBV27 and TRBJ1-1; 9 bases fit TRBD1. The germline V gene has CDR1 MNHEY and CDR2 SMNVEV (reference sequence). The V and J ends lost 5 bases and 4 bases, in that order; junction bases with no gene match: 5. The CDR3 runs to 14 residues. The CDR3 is CASSLDRGGTEAFF. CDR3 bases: TGTGCCAGCAGTCTGGACAGGGGAGGCACTGAAGCTTTCTTT.

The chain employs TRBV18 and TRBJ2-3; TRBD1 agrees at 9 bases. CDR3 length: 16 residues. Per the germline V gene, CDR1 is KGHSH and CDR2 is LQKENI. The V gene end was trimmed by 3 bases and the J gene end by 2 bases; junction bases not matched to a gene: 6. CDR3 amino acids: CASSPRTGDDTDTQYF. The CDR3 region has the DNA TGTGCCAGCTCACCCCGGACAGGGGACGACACAGATACGCAGTATTTT.

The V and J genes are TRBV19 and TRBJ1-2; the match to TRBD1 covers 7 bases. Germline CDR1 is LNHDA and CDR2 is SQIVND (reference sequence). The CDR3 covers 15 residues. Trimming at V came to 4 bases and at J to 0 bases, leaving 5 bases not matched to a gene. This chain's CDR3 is CASSTRQGTNYGYTF. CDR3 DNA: TGTGCCAGTAGTACAAGACAGGGAACTAACTATGGCTACACCTTC.

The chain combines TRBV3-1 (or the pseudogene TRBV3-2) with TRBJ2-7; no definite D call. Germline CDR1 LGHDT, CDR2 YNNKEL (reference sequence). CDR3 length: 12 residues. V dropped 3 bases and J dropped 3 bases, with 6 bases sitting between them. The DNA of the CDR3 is TGTGCCAGCAGCCAGCCTAGCTACGAGCAGTACTTC. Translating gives CASSQPSYEQYF.

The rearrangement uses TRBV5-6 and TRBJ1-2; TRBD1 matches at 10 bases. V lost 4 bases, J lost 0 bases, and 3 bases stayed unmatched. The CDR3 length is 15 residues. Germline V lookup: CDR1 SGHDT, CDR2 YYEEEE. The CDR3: CASSPGTGANYGYTF. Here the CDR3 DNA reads TGTGCCAGCAGCCCCGGGACAGGGGCTAACTATGGCTACACCTTC.

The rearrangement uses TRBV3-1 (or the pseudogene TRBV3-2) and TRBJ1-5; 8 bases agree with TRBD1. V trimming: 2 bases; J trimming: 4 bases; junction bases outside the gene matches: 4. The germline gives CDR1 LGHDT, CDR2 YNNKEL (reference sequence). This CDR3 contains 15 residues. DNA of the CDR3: TGTGCCAGCAGCCAATCCACAGGGGGAAATCAGCCCCAGCATTTT. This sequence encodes CASSQSTGGNQPQHF.

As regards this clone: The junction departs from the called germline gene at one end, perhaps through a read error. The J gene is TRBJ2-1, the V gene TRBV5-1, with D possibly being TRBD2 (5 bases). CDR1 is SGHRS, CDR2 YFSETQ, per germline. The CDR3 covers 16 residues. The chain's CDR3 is CASSSMEATGSNEQFF. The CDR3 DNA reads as TGTGCCAGCAGCTCTATGGAGGCAACTGGGAGCAATGAGCAGTTCTTC. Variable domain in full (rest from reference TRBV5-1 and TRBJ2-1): KAGVTQTPRYLIKTRGQQVTLSCSPISGHRSVSWYQQTPGQGLQFLFEYFSETQRNKGNFPGRFSGRQFSNSRSEMNVSTLELGDSALYLCASSSMEATGSNEQFFGPGTRLTVL.

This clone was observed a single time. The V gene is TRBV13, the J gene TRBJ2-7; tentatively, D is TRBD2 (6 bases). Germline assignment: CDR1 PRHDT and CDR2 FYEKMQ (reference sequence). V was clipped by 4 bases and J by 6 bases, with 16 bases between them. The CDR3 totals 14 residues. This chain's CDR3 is CASSSRLGAGEQYF. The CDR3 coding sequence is TGTGCCAGCAGCTCCCGACTAGGGGCGGGCGAGCAGTACTTC. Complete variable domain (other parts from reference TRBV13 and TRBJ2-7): AAGVIQSPRHLIKEKRETATLKCYPIPRHDTVYWYQQGPGQDPQFLISFYEKMQSDKGSIPDRFSAQQFSDYHSELNMSSLELGDSALYFCASSSRLGAGEQYFGPGTRLTVT.

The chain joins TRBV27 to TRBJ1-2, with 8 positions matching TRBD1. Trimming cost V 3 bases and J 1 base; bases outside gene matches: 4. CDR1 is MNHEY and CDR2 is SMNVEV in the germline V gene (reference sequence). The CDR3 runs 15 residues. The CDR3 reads CASSFQGANNYGYTF. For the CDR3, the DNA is TGTGCCAGCAGTTTCCAGGGGGCAAATAACTATGGCTACACCTTC.

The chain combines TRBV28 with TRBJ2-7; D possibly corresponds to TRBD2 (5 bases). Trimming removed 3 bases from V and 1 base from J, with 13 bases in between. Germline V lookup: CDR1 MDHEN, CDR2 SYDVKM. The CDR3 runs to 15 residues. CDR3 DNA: TGTGCCAGCAGTTTGGCGCGGGTCGGGTCCTACGAGCAGTACTTC. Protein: CASSLARVGSYEQYF.

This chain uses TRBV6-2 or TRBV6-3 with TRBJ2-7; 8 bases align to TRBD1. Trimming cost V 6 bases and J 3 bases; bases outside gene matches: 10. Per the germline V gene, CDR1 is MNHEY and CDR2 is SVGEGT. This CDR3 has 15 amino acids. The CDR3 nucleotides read TGTGCCAGCAGCCCGTTGGGACAGGTCAACTACGAGCAGTACTTC. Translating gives CASSPLGQVNYEQYF.